This T cell receptor beta chain was recorded in a study of blood T cell repertoires in COVID-19. Looking at the study overall: Samples taken during acute and convalescent COVID-19 were collected in the United States, Italy and Spain. Sample material is recorded as cDNA or gDNA derived from T cells, B-cell-depleted T cells, or PBMCs.

As handled by the study authors: Amplified reference gene primers provided the basis for estimating nucleated cell counts. The method was immunoSEQ multiplex PCR; TCRdb's version includes in-frame clones alone and lacks a portion of them. V, J and clone size are those of that table, while D and trimming were read from the DNA. Here the sample spans roughly 340,000 clones, about 87% being singletons. Enrolment of Seattle patients took place during active infection, and they were followed longitudinally. CDR3 length: 14 residues. Germline lookup yields CDR1 SNHLY and CDR2 FYNNEI. Trimming removed 8 bases at V and 3 bases at J, with 14 bases between.

Material for sequencing was peripheral blood. The receptor's source is a woman in her forties or fifties with COVID-19, enrolled during active disease. This chain joins TRBV2 and TRBJ2-1, with TRBD1 as a possible D gene (5 bases). CDR3 sequence reads: CASLRGADYNEQFF. DNA for the CDR3: TGTGCCAGCCTACGTGGGGCCGACTACAATGAGCAGTTCTTC.